This T cell receptor (beta chain) was captured by sequencing in a study of long-term antiretroviral therapy in people with HIV. V was cut by 4 bases and J by 1 base, with 2 bases left in between. CDR3 length: 11 residues. Per germline, CDR1 SQVTM and CDR2 ANQGSEA. Every donor had one or more pre-ART and two or more post-ART PBMC samples. Treatment for every participant with HIV took place in the United States. Remarks on this clone: Its antigen is not identified. Other nucleotide sequences from this sample produce the same CDR3.

Survey-level resolution applied to immunoSEQ assay v3.0. Profiling relied on immunoSEQ multiplex PCR, and the TCRdb table lists in-frame clones only, not all of them. Counted here are more than 20,000 clones, 80% to 90% occurring once; the ten biggest clones make up under 6%. Whole-study results and caveats: Nothing was known about ART adherence, viral resistance or changes in therapy.

The chain uses TRBV29-1 and TRBJ2-1; D ambiguous. Sequenced material: unsorted PBMCs, taken 3 years after starting antiretroviral therapy. This receptor was identified in a man aged 18 to 30 with HIV. CDR3 residues: CSVGSYNEQFF. In nucleotides, the CDR3 is TGCAGCGTTGGGTCCTACAATGAGCAGTTCTTC.